The 32 T cell receptor beta chains listed next were all sequenced from one sample in a study of beta chain features in type 1 diabetes listed by TCRdb under 2018. Receptor libraries were prepared by the immunoSEQ multiplex PCR assay. The High Capacity cDNA Reverse Transcription Kit was used to reverse transcribe all of the isolated RNA, meaning that expressed TCRB transcripts were what got sequenced. The source is immuneACCESS, and TCRdb retained only in-frame sequences with V and J called. Part of the clones is not carried over; for the studies checked, unresolved V genes explain less than half of this, and the remainder is unexplained. Counted in this sample were a few hundred thousand clones; roughly 12% of them appeared once. The ten largest clones add up to about 0.017% of the sample. The source material was naive CD4+ T cells from blood. The cell subset or site label of this sample denotes: true naive CD4+ T cells. Every receptor here comes from a man aged 18-30 years in good health.

In the case of this clone: The sample has other DNA sequences that encode this CDR3 too. This chain uses TRBV9 with TRBJ2-1, with TRBD2 as a possible D gene (6 bases). CDR1 is SGDLS, CDR2 YYNGEE, per germline. The V end lost 3 bases, the J end lost 4 bases, and 14 bases lay between the germline ends. The CDR3 loop spans 15 amino acids. CDR3 amino acids: CASSATSGLYNEQFF. The CDR3 DNA is TGTGCCAGCAGCGCGACTAGTGGTCTATACAATGAGCAGTTCTTC.

This clone was picked up a small number of times. The chain has TRBV27 and TRBJ2-1, with 11 bases identical to TRBD2. V trimming: 4 bases; J trimming: 3 bases; junction bases outside the gene matches: 11. The germline V gene has CDR1 MNHEY and CDR2 SMNVEV (reference sequence). The CDR3 is 18 amino acids. The CDR3 reads CASSWFQTSGTLYNEQFF. In nucleotides, the CDR3 is TGTGCCAGCAGTTGGTTTCAGACTAGCGGGACGCTCTACAATGAGCAGTTCTTC.

This clone was picked up a small number of times. The J gene is TRBJ2-1, the V gene TRBV29-1, with TRBD1 as a possible D gene (6 bases). The CDR3 loop spans 13 amino acids. CDR1 SQVTM and CDR2 ANQGSEA come from the germline V gene. V dropped 7 bases and J dropped 5 bases, with 15 bases sitting between them. CDR3 coding DNA: TGCAGCGGGGGGCTTCTTCTCCACAATGAGCAGTTCTTC. It is translated as CSGGLLLHNEQFF.

On this clone: The same CDR3 can be traced to other DNA sequences in this sample. This chain uses TRBV11-2 with TRBJ2-7, with 8 bases identical to TRBD1. Germline V gives CDR1 SGHAT, CDR2 FQNNGV. V was pared by 5 bases and J by 4 bases, with 4 bases of the junction left unmatched. This CDR3 is built from 13 residues. This chain's CDR3 is CASSPGQGYEQYF. As DNA, the CDR3 is TGTGCCAGCAGCCCCGGACAGGGTTACGAGCAGTACTTC.

The V gene is TRBV7-2, the J gene TRBJ2-1, with 9 nucleotides matching TRBD2. This CDR3 contains 14 residues. CDR1 and CDR2 from the germline V gene are SGHTA and FQGNSA. V trimming: 7 bases; J trimming: 8 bases; junction bases outside the gene matches: 9. CDR3 residues: CASTRPAGGYEQFF. The CDR3 DNA follows: TGTGCCAGCACCCGCCCAGCGGGGGGTTATGAGCAGTTCTTC.

The CDR3 nucleotides are TGTGCCAGCAGCTTAGTGATCTCGCGCGCATTTAACAATGAGCAGTTCTTC. As protein: CASSLVISRAFNNEQFF. J is TRBJ2-1 and V is TRBV7-2; no definite D call. The CDR3 is 17 residues long. Germline V CDR1 and CDR2: SGHTA, FQGNSA. With 1 base removed from V and 5 bases from J, the gap between germline ends came to 18 bases.

The V and J genes are TRBV28 and TRBJ2-7, with D tentatively TRBD2 (5 bases). CDR1 is MDHEN and CDR2 is SYDVKM in the germline V gene. Trimming stripped 4 bases from V and 3 bases from J, with 16 bases between. The CDR3 spans 15 residues. The chain's CDR3 is CASSSGPEEGYEQYF. The CDR3 DNA is TGTGCCAGCAGTTCCGGCCCCGAAGAGGGCTACGAGCAGTACTTC.

This clone has more than one count but fewer than ten. The rearrangement links TRBV5-4 to TRBJ2-1; D remains unclear. Germline values: CDR1 SGHNT, CDR2 YYREEE (reference sequence). V lost 4 bases and J 6 bases, leaving 8 bases between the germline ends. The CDR3 loop spans 12 amino acids. In DNA, the CDR3 is TGTGCCAGCAGCGATTGGAGCAATGAGCAGTTCTTC. This sequence encodes CASSDWSNEQFF.

The sample holds a few counts of this clone. The V and J genes are TRBV6-5 and TRBJ2-7, with D possibly matching TRBD2 (5 bases). The CDR3 consists of 15 residues. Between the trimmed V and J ends, which lost 6 bases and 2 bases, there was a span of 17 bases. Germline V CDR1 and CDR2: MNHEY, SVGAGI. CDR3 DNA: TGTGCCAGCAGGCCGGGCTGGACGGGGACCTACGAGCAGTACTTC. It translates to CASRPGWTGTYEQYF.

The table lists this clone with a few counts. This chain joins TRBV9 and TRBJ2-7; 12 bases align to TRBD2. Per germline, CDR1 SGDLS and CDR2 YYNGEE. Trimming removed 0 bases from V and 6 bases from J; junction bases left unmatched: 4. The CDR3 is 15 amino acids. The CDR3: CASSVGLAGVSEQYF. In DNA, the CDR3 is TGTGCCAGCAGCGTAGGACTAGCGGGAGTCAGCGAGCAGTACTTC.

Ten or more counts support this clone. This rearrangement joins TRBV29-1 to TRBJ2-2; a weak D match, TRBD2 (7 bases). There are 13 residues in the CDR3. Germline V CDR1 and CDR2: SQVTM, ANQGSEA. Trimming left V 2 bases short and J 7 bases short, with 11 bases between. CDR3 in DNA: TGCAGCGTTGAACGGGGGGCAGTCGGGGAGCTGTTTTTT. Residues: CSVERGAVGELFF.

There are a few counts of this clone. DNA of the CDR3: TGTGCCAGCAGCTTGGCTGGCCCAGTAGCCAAAAACATTCAGTACTTC. This codes for CASSLAGPVAKNIQYF. The chain carries TRBV5-4 and TRBJ2-4; D remains ambiguous. Trimming removed 0 bases at V and 0 bases at J, with 10 bases between. Looked up from germline, CDR1 is SGHNT and CDR2 is YYREEE (reference sequence). The CDR3 spans 16 residues.

V and J are TRBV7-2 and TRBJ1-2; 10 nucleotides align to TRBD1. V lost 2 bases to trimming and J lost 12 bases; unmatched junction nucleotides: 21. Germline CDR1 and CDR2: SGHTA and FQGNSA. CDR3 size: 18 residues. The CDR3 nucleotides read TGTGCCAGCAGCTTAAGGATGACGACGAAGACAGGGGGCGACGAAAACACCTTC. It encodes CASSLRMTTKTGGDENTF.

The CDR3 bases are TGTGCCAGCAGTCAGACCGGGACTTACGGGGAGACCCAGTACTTC. Amino acids: CASSQTGTYGETQYF. The J gene is TRBJ2-5, the V gene TRBV7-2, with a possible D match to TRBD2 (6 bases). V was pared by 6 bases and J by 5 bases, with 19 bases between. This CDR3 has 15 amino acids. Germline CDR1 is SGHTA and CDR2 is FQGNSA.

This clone was seen a handful of times. The chain has TRBV19 and TRBJ2-4; D not resolved. CDR1 and CDR2 (germline): LNHDA, SQIVND (reference sequence). Trimming removed 3 bases at V and 11 bases at J, with 23 bases between. The CDR3 covers 16 residues. CDR3 nucleotides: TGTGCCAGTAGTATCAAGATCGCGGCCTTCGGAGTGGTTCAGTACTTC. Protein: CASSIKIAAFGVVQYF.

The chain links TRBV4-3 to TRBJ2-2; TRBD1 might be the D (5 bases). V was pared by 1 base and J by 7 bases, with 13 bases between. The V gene's germline CDR1 is LGHNA and CDR2 YSLEER. This CDR3 is 15 amino acids long. The CDR3 sequence is CASSQGKFRDGELFF. The CDR3 nucleotides read TGCGCCAGCAGCCAAGGGAAGTTCAGGGACGGGGAGCTGTTTTTT.

The rearrangement joins TRBV6-5 to TRBJ1-6, with 7 bases aligning to TRBD1. Germline V CDR1 and CDR2: MNHEY, SVGAGI. The V and J ends lost 4 bases and 4 bases, in that order; junction bases with no gene match: 7. The CDR3 spans 16 residues. The CDR3 DNA follows: TGTGCCAGCAGTTCCACAGGGGCGGCGTATAATTCACCCCTCCACTTT. This translates into CASSSTGAAYNSPLHF.

The rearrangement joins TRBV30 to TRBJ1-4; D not resolved. Germline loops: CDR1 GTSNPN, CDR2 SVGIG (reference sequence). Deletions cut 2 bases from V and 3 bases from J, with 7 bases between. This CDR3 contains 13 residues. The CDR3 protein is CAWSRTPNEKLFF. The CDR3 nucleotides read TGTGCCTGGAGTCGGACTCCTAATGAAAAACTGTTTTTT.

The chain combines TRBV23-1 with TRBJ1-4; 10 bases fit TRBD1. TRBV23-1 is an open reading frame, and its role is uncertain. V shed 3 bases and J 3 bases; nucleotides not matched to a gene: 7. This CDR3 is 17 amino acids long. The CDR3 DNA reads TGCGCCAGCAGTCACGACAGGGGGCATCGACCTAATGAAAAACTGTTTTTT. It yields the protein CASSHDRGHRPNEKLFF.

This clone was found a few times. This specimen includes other DNA sequences encoding the same CDR3. V is TRBV29-1 and J is TRBJ2-3, with 9 positions matching TRBD1. The germline CDR1 and CDR2 sequences are SQVTM and ANQGSEA. CDR3 length equals 13 residues. V was clipped by 4 bases and J by 4 bases; unmatched bases: 3. In DNA form, the CDR3 reads TGCAGCGTTGGGACAGGGGTTTCAGATACGCAGTATTTT. Its protein is CSVGTGVSDTQYF.

The table lists this clone with a few counts. The chain carries TRBV28 and TRBJ1-2; 8 nucleotides agree with TRBD1. V was clipped by 5 bases and J by 4 bases; unmatched bases: 6. Germline V gene lookup returns CDR1 MDHEN and CDR2 SYDVKM. This CDR3 is 14 amino acids long. The CDR3 sequence is CASSRGQGLYGYTF. The CDR3 nucleotides are TGTGCCAGCAGTCGCGGACAGGGTCTCTATGGCTACACCTTC.

The chain uses TRBV13 and TRBJ2-2; D may be TRBD1 (6 bases). The V gene's germline CDR1 is PRHDT and CDR2 FYEKMQ (reference sequence). CDR3 length: 17 amino acids. V was shortened by 7 bases and J by 1 base, with 19 bases between the two germline ends. CDR3 protein: CASIQSWGRGNTGELFF. CDR3 nucleotide sequence: TGTGCCAGCATCCAATCTTGGGGCAGGGGGAACACCGGGGAGCTGTTTTTT.

This clone has more than one count but fewer than ten. This CDR3 reads CASSPRQGAWQPQHF. The DNA of the CDR3 is TGTGCCAGCAGTCCTCGACAGGGGGCTTGGCAGCCCCAGCATTTT. This chain connects TRBV27 to TRBJ1-5, with TRBD1 identical over 10 bases. Germline assignment: CDR1 MNHEY and CDR2 SMNVEV (reference sequence). V was clipped by 5 bases and J by 7 bases; unmatched bases: 8. CDR3 size: 15 residues.

This clone has more than one count but fewer than ten. The genes are TRBV7-9 and TRBJ2-1; 11 positions match TRBD2. This CDR3 has 15 amino acids. Germline-derived CDR1 and CDR2 are SEHNR and FQNEAQ (reference sequence). Unmatched junction bases numbered 7, after V lost 6 bases and J lost 6 bases. CDR3 nucleotide sequence: TGTGCCAGCAGTTTACTAGCGGGAGAGGTCAATGAGCAGTTCTTC. It translates to CASSLLAGEVNEQFF.

This clone showed up just a few times. Other DNA sequences in the same sample also yield this CDR3. The J gene is TRBJ1-1, the V gene TRBV7-9, with 8 bases identical to TRBD1. The CDR3 contains 14 residues. CDR1 is SEHNR, CDR2 FQNEAQ, per germline (reference sequence). Losses at the gene ends were 3 bases for V and 1 base for J; bases not matched to a gene: 1. CDR3 amino acids: CASSLGQANTEAFF. The CDR3, as DNA: TGTGCCAGCAGCTTGGGACAGGCGAACACTGAAGCTTTCTTT.

This chain links TRBV4-3 with TRBJ2-3; weak D call: TRBD1 (5 bases). V was clipped by 5 bases and J by 4 bases, with 16 bases between them. The germline V gene encodes CDR1 LGHNA and CDR2 YSLEER. The CDR3 covers 15 residues. Here the CDR3 DNA reads TGCGCCAGCAGCTTACGCCACCAGGGTTCAGATACGCAGTATTTT. Translated: CASSLRHQGSDTQYF.

This sequence joins TRBV5-1 and TRBJ2-3, with D maybe TRBD2 (5 bases). V lost 0 bases and J 3 bases, leaving 14 bases between the germline ends. The CDR3 totals 16 residues. In germline, CDR1 is SGHRS, CDR2 YFSETQ. DNA for the CDR3: TGCGCCAGCAGCTTGGCCCCAAGTGGCGGGACAGATACGCAGTATTTT. Its protein product is CASSLAPSGGTDTQYF. Together with reference TRBV5-1 and TRBJ2-3, the CDR3 gives the full variable domain: KAGVTQTPRYLIKTRGQQVTLSCSPISGHRSVSWYQQTPGQGLQFLFEYFSETQRNKGNFPGRFSGRQFSNSRSEMNVSTLELGDSALYLCASSLAPSGGTDTQYFGPGTRLTVL.

This clone has only a few counts. This chain joins TRBV9 and TRBJ2-7; maybe TRBD2 (6 bases). Germline CDR1 reads SGDLS; CDR2 reads YYNGEE. This CDR3 has 14 amino acids. The V end was cut by 4 bases, the J end by 5 bases, with 16 bases between. The CDR3 loop reads CASSIDREADEQYF. For the CDR3, the DNA is TGTGCCAGCAGCATCGATAGGGAGGCCGACGAGCAGTACTTC.

This clone came up a few times. The CDR3 region has the DNA TGTGCCAGCAGCTATTCCCTGCACGAGCAGTACTTC. Translated, it gives CASSYSLHEQYF. The chain links TRBV28 to TRBJ2-7, with no clear D. V dropped 6 bases and J dropped 5 bases, with 11 bases sitting between them. CDR3 length: 12 residues. Germline CDR1 reads MDHEN; CDR2 reads SYDVKM.

This clone was detected only a few times. The V gene is TRBV7-2, the J gene TRBJ1-4; D possibly corresponds to TRBD1 (6 bases). V was cut by 5 bases and J by 5 bases, with 12 bases left in between. The CDR3 length is 14 residues. Germline CDR1 reads SGHTA; CDR2 reads FQGNSA. Here the CDR3 DNA reads TGTGCCAGCAGCCCCGGACAGCCAAATGAAAAACTGTTTTTT. Protein product: CASSPGQPNEKLFF.

This clone was seen more than once but under ten times. The CDR3 loop is CASSLIGQGTDTQYF. As DNA, the CDR3 is TGTGCCAGCAGCTTAATCGGACAGGGGACAGATACGCAGTATTTT. The chain uses TRBV7-3 and TRBJ2-3; 9 positions agree with TRBD1. Germline V gene data show CDR1 as SGHTA and CDR2 as FQGTGA. The trim removed 1 base at V and 3 bases at J, leaving 2 bases unmatched. CDR3 length equals 15 residues. Variable domain in full (rest from reference TRBV7-3 and TRBJ2-3): GAGVSQTPSNKVTEKGKYVELRCDPISGHTALYWYRQSLGQGPEFLIYFQGTGAADDSGLPNDRFFAVRPEGSVSTLKIQRTERGDSAVYLCASSLIGQGTDTQYFGPGTRLTVL.

This clone showed up just a few times. V is TRBV21-1 and J is TRBJ2-3; no check of the table's D call, TRBD2, against the DNA was made. TRBV21-1 is termed a pseudogene. The CDR3 runs 15 residues. CDR3 in amino acids: CASPRGTDLTDTQYF. DNA of the CDR3: TGTGCCAGCCCCCGGGGTACAGACCTCACAGATACGCAGTATTTT.